This is a list of T cell receptor beta chains from one sample in a study of OX40 agonist ivuxolimab in advanced cancers. Assay used: immunoSEQ multiplex PCR; TCRdb lists only in-frame clones, some missing. The sample holds tens of thousands of clones, over 70% seen once. The sample was CD4+ or CD8+ T cells sorted from blood, taken in a trial of the OX40 agonist ivuxolimab. These receptor sequences come from an adult with an advanced solid tumor such as melanoma, head and neck, liver or kidney cancer. Both conserved end residues are trimmed from each CDR3. The order of the fields is J gene, V gene, CDR3 protein.

TRBJ2-2,TRBV9,ASSVGREILTGELF
TRBJ1-3,TRBV5-1,ASSSDRSSGNTIY
TRBJ1-5,TRBV7-9,ASSLSLRQPQH
TRBJ1-1,TRBV27,ASSGRFNTVEAF
TRBJ2-3,TRBV5-4,ASSLSGRETDTQY
TRBJ1-1,TRBV10-3,AISESGGRGTEAF
TRBJ2-1,TRBV19,ASKEDRASNEQF
TRBJ1-1,TRBV5-4,ASSSVGETEAF
TRBJ1-5,TRBV5-6,ASSLGVQPQH
TRBJ2-1,TRBV19,ASSTRDFTTEQF
TRBJ1-5,TRBV5-6,ASSLGVRDQPQH
TRBJ2-1,TRBV5-1,ASSLETSGGALRDEQF
TRBJ1-5,TRBV20-1,SARAEGPQH
TRBJ2-3,TRBV6-6,ASSPELRGTDTQY
TRBJ2-7,TRBV6-1,ASSPDRRSYEQY
TRBJ2-7,TRBV19,ASSNPRSRSSGYVEQY
TRBJ2-5,TRBV15,ATSRDLSSGGFTETQY
TRBJ1-5,TRBV7-9,ASSPPGGINQPQH
TRBJ2-2,TRBV6-6,ASGLSGGIDTGELF
TRBJ2-7,TRBV30,AGGAAYEQY
TRBJ1-1,TRBV15,ATSPLGGLEAF
TRBJ1-2,TRBV6-1,ASSRTGGIQGYT
TRBJ2-3,TRBV9,ASSVDPTGGNTDTQY
TRBJ1-1,TRBV7-9,ASSKGTDRNTEAF
TRBJ2-3,TRBV11-1,ASSLTPASGTDTQY
TRBJ2-7,TRBV7-8,ASSAFLGVEQY
TRBJ1-2,TRBV19,ASHRGGGNGYT
TRBJ2-7,TRBV2,ASSSTYEQY
TRBJ1-2,TRBV18,ASSETGTTMHYGYT
TRBJ2-3,TRBV25-1,ASSEGSLGAGADTQY
TRBJ2-5,TRBV2,ASNVDAKETQY
TRBJ2-7,TRBV5-1,ASSLAYGGSYEQY